The sequence of this T cell receptor (beta chain) was determined in a study of metastatic and nonmetastatic thyroid tumors. Study in general: Comparative analysis of repertoires was undertaken across blood and tumor or nodule tissue obtained from malignant and benign thyroid patients. The study's findings and limits: Significantly higher TCR beta diversity was reportedly seen in malignant thyroid tumors than benign nodules, in blood and tumor.

Per the authors' pipeline: Clinicopathological groups of papillary thyroid cancer showed CDR3 differences that were used to build a distant-metastasis classifier. Via MiXCR, TCRdb re-called the PCR reads. TCRdb, not the authors, supplied the V and J calls. This sample has approximately 26,000 clones; 10% to 15% occur once, and the top ten carry about 5.3%. This clone was detected many times. The antigen remains unidentified. No treatment of any kind had been given to any patient before thyroid surgery. V gave up 6 bases and J gave up 0 bases, with 12 bases separating them. Germline CDR1 and CDR2: ENHRY and SYGVKD. The CDR3 has 16 amino acids.

This sequence originates from a female donor with papillary thyroid cancer or a benign thyroid nodule (not recorded which). Some clones in this sample may be carry-over from other donors' samples. The J gene is TRBJ2-6, the V gene TRBV10-3; unclear D gene. Specimen: blood. This CDR3 reads CAISPDGTSGANVLTF. CDR3 coding DNA: TGTGCCATCAGCCCGGACGGAACCTCTGGGGCCAACGTCCTGACTTTC.